A selection of T cell receptor beta chains follows, all from one sample in a study of blood T cells in healthy people across ages. TCRdb processed the 5' RACE reads anew with MiXCR; each CDR3 protein has one entry. The sample lists about 840,000 distinct CDR3 sequences, roughly 29% seen once, with about a tenth in the top ten. These same records also appear under a second study, on T cells of mothers and their children.

Material for sequencing was blood. The receptors were gathered from a woman between 35 and 50 years old in good health. Each CDR3 is given with its conserved first and last residue. A D gene is named only where the DNA matches it firmly. Clone sizes are given selectively: once, few, many, or a class where the clone is expanded.

>TRBJ2-5|TRBV18|NA|15|TRBD1
TGTGCCAGCTCACCAAGGGGGCCCCCCGGTGAGACCCAGTACTTC
CASSPRGPPGETQYF
>TRBJ1-2|TRBV12-3/TRBV12-4|NA|13|NA
TGTGCCAGCAGTTTATTACAGTCATATGACTACACCTTC
CASSLLQSYDYTF
>TRBJ1-1|TRBV12-3/TRBV12-4|few|15|NA
TGTGCCAGCAGTTTTTACGGCAGGTCCGACACTGAAGCTTTCTTT
CASSFYGRSDTEAFF
>TRBJ2-7|TRBV15|many|14|TRBD1
TGTGCCACCAGGGGGACAGGGGGCTCCTACGAGCAGTACTTC
CATRGTGGSYEQYF
>TRBJ2-7|TRBV15|many|15|TRBD1
TGTGCCACCAGCCTTGGGACAGGGGGCACCTACGAGCAGTACTTC
CATSLGTGGTYEQYF
>TRBJ2-1|TRBV7-2|many|15|NA
TGTGCCAGCAGCCCGACGGGACAATCCTACAATGAGCAGTTCTTC
CASSPTGQSYNEQFF
>TRBJ2-3|TRBV12-3/TRBV12-4|NA|14|NA
TGTGCCAGCACCCCAGGGGGGCCATCAGATGCGCAGTATTTT
CASTPGGPSDAQYF
>TRBJ2-7|TRBV7-2|many|13|NA
TGTGCCAGCAGCTTAGCGCAATCCTACGAGCAGTACTTC
CASSLAQSYEQYF
>TRBJ2-1|TRBV24-1|few|17|TRBD1
TGTGCCACCAGTGACCCCGCCGGGACAGGGTATTACAATGAGCAGTTCTTC
CATSDPAGTGYYNEQFF
>TRBJ2-6|TRBV20-1|few|15|NA
TGCAGTGCACCAAGGGGAGGTTCTGGGGCCAACGTCCTGACTTTC
CSAPRGGSGANVLTF
>TRBJ2-5|TRBV4-1|NA|16|NA
TGCGCCAGCAGCCAAGGAACTTGGGTGTACCAAGAGACCCAGTACTTC
CASSQGTWVYQETQYF
>TRBJ2-3|TRBV5-4|few|15|TRBD2
TGTGCCAGCAGCTTAAACGGGAGGGGGACAGATACGCAGTATTTT
CASSLNGRGTDTQYF
>TRBJ1-1|TRBV6-4|few|13|NA
TGTGCCAGCAGTGACGGCAGCAACACTGAAGCTTTCTTT
CASSDGSNTEAFF
>TRBJ2-3|TRBV4-1|many|20|TRBD2
TGCGCCAGCAGCCAAGAGTTCTCTTCCCGGACTAGCCGAACCAGAGATACGCAGTATTTT
CASSQEFSSRTSRTRDTQYF
>TRBJ1-1|TRBV20-1|NA|12|NA
TGCAGTGCAAAACAGGTGAACACTGAAGCTTTCTTT
CSAKQVNTEAFF
>TRBJ1-2|TRBV2|many|14|TRBD1
TGTGCCAGCAGTTTACAGGGGGCAGACTATGGCTACACCTTC
CASSLQGADYGYTF
>TRBJ1-2|TRBV29-1|many|12|NA
TGCAGCGCGACGGGTTCTAACTATGGCTACACCTTC
CSATGSNYGYTF
>TRBJ2-7|TRBV27|few|14|NA
TGTGCCAGCAGTTTAGGGCCGACCGCCTACGAGCAGTACTTC
CASSLGPTAYEQYF
>TRBJ1-5|TRBV2|NA|16|NA
TGTGCCAGCAGTGAGACCAGGACACCCGCGGGTCAGCCCCAGCATTTT
CASSETRTPAGQPQHF
>TRBJ2-1|TRBV5-1|NA|14|TRBD2
TGCGCCAGCCTATTAGCGGGGGGGAACAATGAGCAGTTCTTC
CASLLAGGNNEQFF
>TRBJ2-3|TRBV12-3/TRBV12-4|once|13|NA
TGTGCCAGCAGTTGGCCCGCGAAGGATACGCAGTATTTT
CASSWPAKDTQYF
>TRBJ2-7|TRBV18|NA|14|NA
TGTGCCAGCTCACCCTCCCCAGGGGTCTACGAGCAGTACTTC
CASSPSPGVYEQYF
>TRBJ2-3|TRBV7-9|NA|16|TRBD2
TGTGCCAGCAGCCTAGGGACTATAGTTGACACAGATACGCAGTATTTT
CASSLGTIVDTDTQYF
>TRBJ1-2|TRBV12-3/TRBV12-4|NA|14|NA
TGTGCCAGCAGAGAAAGAGGATTTAGCTATGGCTACACCTTC
CASRERGFSYGYTF
>TRBJ1-6|TRBV27|NA|15|NA
TGTGCCAGCAGTTTAGAAGCGGGAAGAGCCTCACCCCTCCACTTT
CASSLEAGRASPLHF
>TRBJ2-1|TRBV4-1|NA|18|TRBD1
TGCGCCAGCAGCTCAAGATCTACGAGGCAGGGGGCTACAAATGAGCAGTTCTTC
CASSSRSTRQGATNEQFF
>TRBJ1-3|TRBV9|NA|17|NA
TGTGCCAGCAGCGTAGAGGGAGAGCTCTCAAGGGGAAACACCATATATTTT
CASSVEGELSRGNTIYF
>TRBJ2-5|TRBV7-3|many|21|TRBD2
TGTGCCAGCAGCTTACAATCTGGGACTAGCGGGCCTACAAACGCTCAAGAGACCCAGTACTTC
CASSLQSGTSGPTNAQETQYF
>TRBJ2-7|TRBV7-9|NA|14|NA
TGTGTCAGCAGCGGCGAACTAGGTCTCTACGAGCAGTACTTC
CVSSGELGLYEQYF
>TRBJ2-1|TRBV24-1|once|11|NA
TGTGCCACCGAGAACTACAATGAGCAGGTCTTC
CATENYNEQVF
>TRBJ1-4|TRBV5-6|NA|15|TRBD1
TGTGCCAGCAGCTTGACAGGGGGGGTTAATGAAAAACTGTTTTTT
CASSLTGGVNEKLFF
>TRBJ2-5|TRBV28|NA|15|TRBD2
TGTGCCAGCAGTGCACAGGCCGGGGGGCAAGAGACCCAGTACTTC
CASSAQAGGQETQYF
>TRBJ2-2|TRBV7-2|NA|18|TRBD1
TGTGCCAGCAGCCCTGAACAGGGGGCGGTTTCGGGGACCGGGGAGCTGTTTTTT
CASSPEQGAVSGTGELFF
>TRBJ1-5|TRBV5-1|many|15|TRBD1
TGCGCCAGCAGCCCGGGACAGGGGGCCTTTCAGCCCCAGCATTTT
CASSPGQGAFQPQHF
>TRBJ2-5|TRBV3-1|many|12|NA
TGTGCCAGCAGCCAAGAGGGGGAGACCCAGTACTTC
CASSQEGETQYF
>TRBJ1-4|TRBV11-2|few|15|NA
TGTGCCAGCAGCCTCCTGAAGGGACCGGGTGAAAAACTGTTTTTT
CASSLLKGPGEKLFF